This TCR beta chain was recorded in a study of blood T cell repertoires in COVID-19. Study at large: Donors in the United States, Italy and Spain gave samples during acute or convalescent COVID-19. T cells, B-cell-depleted T cells, or PBMCs supplied cDNA or gDNA.

Some clones are missing from TCRdb's copy, which holds only in-frame ones; the method was immunoSEQ multiplex PCR. The data contain about 430,000 clones, about 88% of them singletons. Germline lookup yields CDR1 MDHEN and CDR2 SYDVKM. The CDR3 length is 14 residues. V was clipped by 7 bases and J by 9 bases; unmatched bases: 10. Each exposed participant met a COVID-19 case in the 2 weeks preceding study entry. The clonotype originates from a woman between 18 and 30 years old who had been exposed to COVID-19. This sequence joins TRBV28 and TRBJ2-1, with 9 positions matching TRBD2. The sequencing sample was made of PBMCs or T cells enriched from blood (not recorded which). The DNA for the CDR3 is TGTGCCAGCACCCCCGTCCTAGCGGGGATTGAGCAGTTCTTC. It yields the protein CASTPVLAGIEQFF.